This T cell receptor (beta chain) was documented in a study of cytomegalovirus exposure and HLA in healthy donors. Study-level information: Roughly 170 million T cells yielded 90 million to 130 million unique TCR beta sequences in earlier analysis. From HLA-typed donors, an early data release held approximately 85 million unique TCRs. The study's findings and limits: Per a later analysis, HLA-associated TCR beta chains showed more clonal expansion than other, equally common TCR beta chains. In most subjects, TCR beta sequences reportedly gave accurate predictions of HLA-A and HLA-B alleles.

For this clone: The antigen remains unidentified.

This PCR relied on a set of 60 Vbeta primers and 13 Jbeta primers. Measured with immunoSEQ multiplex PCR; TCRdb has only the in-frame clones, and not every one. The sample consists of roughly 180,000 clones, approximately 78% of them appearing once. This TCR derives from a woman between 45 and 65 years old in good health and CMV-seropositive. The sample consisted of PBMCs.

As DNA, the CDR3 is TGTGCCAGCAGCTTCGGGTCAGGGTATAACGAGCAGTACTTC. Encoded protein: CASSFGSGYNEQYF. The V call is TRBV5-6, the J call TRBJ2-7; D possibly corresponds to TRBD1 (5 bases). Trimming stripped 2 bases from V and 5 bases from J, with 14 bases between. The CDR3 consists of 14 residues. Germline assignment: CDR1 SGHDT and CDR2 YYEEEE. Combining the CDR3 with reference TRBV5-6 and TRBJ2-7 gives the whole variable domain DAGVTQSPTHLIKTRGQQVTLRCSPKSGHDTVSWYQQALGQGPQFIFQYYEEEERQRGNFPDRFSGHQFPNYSSELNVNALLLGDSALYLCASSFGSGYNEQYFGPGTRLTVT.